This T cell receptor (beta chain) was sequenced for a study of cytomegalovirus exposure and HLA in healthy donors. The CDR3 loop spans 13 amino acids. Trimming cost V 5 bases and J 8 bases; bases outside gene matches: 4. Germline V CDR1 and CDR2: LNHNV, YYDKDF (reference sequence). PCR primers comprised 60 Vbeta and 13 Jbeta primers. The method was immunoSEQ multiplex PCR; TCRdb's version includes in-frame clones alone and lacks a portion of them. Of a few hundred thousand clones detected, around 81% appear once; the ten largest clones hold roughly 10%. On this clone itself: The conserved closing phenylalanine or tryptophan is absent in this CDR3, likely reflecting a read error.

The rearrangement joins TRBV15 to TRBJ1-2, with 11 positions matching TRBD1. The receptor's source is a woman aged 50 to 65 in good health and CMV-seropositive. The sequenced sample was PBMCs. CDR3 protein: CATSARTGGGYTS. The CDR3 DNA follows: TGTGCCACCAGCGCGAGGACAGGGGGCGGCTACACCTCC.